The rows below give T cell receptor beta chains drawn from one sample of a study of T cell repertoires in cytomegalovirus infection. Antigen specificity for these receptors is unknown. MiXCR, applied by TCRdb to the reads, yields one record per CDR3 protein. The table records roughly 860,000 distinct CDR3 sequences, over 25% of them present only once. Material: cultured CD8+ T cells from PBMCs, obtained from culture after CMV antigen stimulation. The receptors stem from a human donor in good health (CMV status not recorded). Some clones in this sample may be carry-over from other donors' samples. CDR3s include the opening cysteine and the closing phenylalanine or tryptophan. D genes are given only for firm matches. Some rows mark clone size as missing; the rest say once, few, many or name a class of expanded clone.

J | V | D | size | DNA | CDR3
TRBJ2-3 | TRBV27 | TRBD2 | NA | TGTGCCAGCAGTTTTTTTACTAGCGGGGCTGGAGTTACGCAGTATTTT | CASSFFTSGAGVTQYF
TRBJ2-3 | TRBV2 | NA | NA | TGTGCCAGCAGTGAAGCTGGGATAGATACGCAGTATTTT | CASSEAGIDTQYF
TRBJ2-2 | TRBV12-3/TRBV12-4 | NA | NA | TGTGCCAGCAGTCCAGGACTTTACACCGGGGAGCTGTTTTTT | CASSPGLYTGELFF
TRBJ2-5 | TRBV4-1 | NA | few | TGCGCCAGCAGCCAAGATATTGTGAACAGTCAAGAGACCCAGTACTTC | CASSQDIVNSQETQYF
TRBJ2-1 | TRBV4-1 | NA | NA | TGCGCCAGCAGCCAGAGTTACAATGAGCAGTTCTTC | CASSQSYNEQFF
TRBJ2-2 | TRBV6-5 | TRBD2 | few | TGTGCCAGCAGTCCCGGACTAGCGGGGGGCGCGAACACCGGGGAGCTGTTTTTT | CASSPGLAGGANTGELFF
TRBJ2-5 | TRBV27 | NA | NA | TGTGCCAGCAGTTTAAGGATGGGACACGATATTCAAGAGACCCAGTACTTC | CASSLRMGHDIQETQYF
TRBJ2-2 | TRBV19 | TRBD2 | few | TGTGCCACTACTATAGCGGGGGGACCCACCGGGGAGCTGTTTTTT | CATTIAGGPTGELFF
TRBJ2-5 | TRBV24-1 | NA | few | TGTGCCACCAGTGATCGAAGGGGGAAAAAGTGGGAGACCCAGTACTTC | CATSDRRGKKWETQYF
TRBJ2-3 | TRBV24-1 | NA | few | TGTGCCACCAGTGTTGAGGGATTAGCAGGGGCAGATACGCAGTATTTT | CATSVEGLAGADTQYF
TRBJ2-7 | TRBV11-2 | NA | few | TGTGCCAGCAGCAGCTTCACAGGGTTATACGAGCAGTACTTC | CASSSFTGLYEQYF
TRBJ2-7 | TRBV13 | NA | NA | TGTGCCAGCAGCTGGATGAGCTCCTACGAGCAGTACTTC | CASSWMSSYEQYF
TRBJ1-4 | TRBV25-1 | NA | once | TGTACCAGCAGTGAATACCCTTCCAAAGATGAAAAACTGTTTTTT | CTSSEYPSKDEKLFF
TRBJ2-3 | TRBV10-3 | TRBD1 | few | TGTGCCATCAGTGAGCCCGGACAGGGTCTAATCACAGATACGCAGTATTTT | CAISEPGQGLITDTQYF
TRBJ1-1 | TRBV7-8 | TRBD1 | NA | TGTGCCAGCAGCTTCGGCGACAGGGACATCACTGAAGCTTTCTTT | CASSFGDRDITEAFF
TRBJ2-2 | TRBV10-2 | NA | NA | TGCGCCAGCACCGTAGTCACCGGGGAGCTGTTTTTT | CASTVVTGELFF
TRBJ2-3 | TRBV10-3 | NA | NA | TGTGCCATCAGTGAGGACGCAGATACGCAGTATTTT | CAISEDADTQYF
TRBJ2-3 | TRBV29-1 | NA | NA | TGCAGCGCCTATCTACTCGAGGGGAGTGTGGCAGATACGCAGTATTTT | CSAYLLEGSVADTQYF
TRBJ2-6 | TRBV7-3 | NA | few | TGTGCCAGCAGCTTAACCGGTGGCGGCCTCTCTGGGGCCAACGTCCTGACTTTC | CASSLTGGGLSGANVLTF
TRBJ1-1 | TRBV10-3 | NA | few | TGTGCCACCGTGGCGGCGGGTAGGGGCACTGAAGCTTTCTTT | CATVAAGRGTEAFF
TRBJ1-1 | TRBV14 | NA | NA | TGTGCCAGCAGCCAAGGGTTTAGACGGCTGAACACTGAAGCTTTCTTT | CASSQGFRRLNTEAFF
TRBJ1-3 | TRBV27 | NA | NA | TGTGCCAGCAGTTTATCATGGGGTGTAGGAAACACCATATATTTT | CASSLSWGVGNTIYF
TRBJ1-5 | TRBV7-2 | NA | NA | TGTGCCAGCAGCTCCTTCCAGGGGATTAGCAATCAGCCCCAGCATTTT | CASSSFQGISNQPQHF
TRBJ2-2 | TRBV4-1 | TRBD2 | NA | TGCGCCAGCAGCCCAGCCGGTAGCGGGGTATTCTGGACCGGGGAGCTGTTTTTT | CASSPAGSGVFWTGELFF
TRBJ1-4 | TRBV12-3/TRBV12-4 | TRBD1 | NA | TGTGCCAGCAGTTCCAGGGGGCGCGATGAAAAACTGTTTTTT | CASSSRGRDEKLFF
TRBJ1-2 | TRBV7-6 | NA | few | TGTGCCAGCAGTTACCCGGGGGACTATGGCTACACCTTC | CASSYPGDYGYTF
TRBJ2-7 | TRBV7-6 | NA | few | TGTGCCAACAGACCCCGGGACAACTCCTACGAGCAGTACTTC | CANRPRDNSYEQYF
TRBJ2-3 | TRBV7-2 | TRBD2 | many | TGTGCCAGCAGCTTAGCGACGACGACTAGCGGGGGGATCACAGATACGCAGTATTTT | CASSLATTTSGGITDTQYF
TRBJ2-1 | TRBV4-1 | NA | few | TGCGCCAGCAGCCAGGACCATGATACCTACAATGAGCAGTTCTTC | CASSQDHDTYNEQFF
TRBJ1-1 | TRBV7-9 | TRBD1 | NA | TGTGCCAGCAGCTTAGCGACTCAGGGGGTTGAGGACACTGAAGCTTTCTTT | CASSLATQGVEDTEAFF
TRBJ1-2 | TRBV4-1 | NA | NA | TGCGCCAGCAGCCAAGATCAAGGGGATGTCTACACCTTC | CASSQDQGDVYTF
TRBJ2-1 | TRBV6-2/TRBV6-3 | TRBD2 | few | TGTGCCAGCAGTTACTCAACTAGCAGCGGGATATACAATGAGCAGTTCTTC | CASSYSTSSGIYNEQFF
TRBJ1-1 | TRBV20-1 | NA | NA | TGCAGTGCTAGACCCAGGGAGCGATTGAACACTGAAGCTTTCTTT | CSARPRERLNTEAFF
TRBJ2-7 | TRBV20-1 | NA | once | TGCAGTGCTAGAAGTTTGATGAGCTCCTACGAGCAGTACTTC | CSARSLMSSYEQYF
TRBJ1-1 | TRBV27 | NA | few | TGTGCCAGCAGTACCACGGGAGACACCGGACTGTCTGAAGCTTTCTTT | CASSTTGDTGLSEAFF
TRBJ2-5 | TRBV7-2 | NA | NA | TGTGCCAGCAGCTTCTGGCGACTGCGGGGAGAGACCCAGTACTTC | CASSFWRLRGETQYF